The present entry profiles one T cell receptor (beta chain) with its context. Its cognate antigen is unknown. Trimming took off 4 bases at V and 7 bases at J, with 11 bases between the two ends. Looked up from germline, CDR1 is MNHNS and CDR2 is SASEGT. The CDR3 contains 13 residues. These data come from a study of chemoradiotherapy in HPV16-positive cancers. Sequencing used immunoSEQ multiplex PCR; TCRdb keeps in-frame clones, though not all of them. The sample contains several hundred clones, approximately 83% of which appear only once. Findings and caveats of the study: Functional assays defining HPV-specific T cells used only a couple of HPV16-positive patients. During treatment, candidate HPV-specific clones and E7-related motifs expanded in tumor.

Sequencing was performed on tumor tissue, taken from a patient who underwent chemoradiotherapy. The chain links TRBV6-1 to TRBJ1-5, with D unresolved. The TCR sequence derives from a human donor with HPV-associated anogenital cancer. The CDR3 bases are TGTGCCAGCAGTGGAATCGAAGGACAGCCCCAGCATTTT. It specifies CASSGIEGQPQHF.